Following are 22 T cell receptor beta chains from one sample sequenced in a study of blood T cell repertoires in COVID-19. Produced via immunoSEQ multiplex PCR; TCRdb's table is partial and in-frame only. The sample includes about 66,000 clones, 89% of them seen just once. The sequenced sample was peripheral blood. All receptors derive from a man aged 55 to 69 with acute or convalescent COVID-19.

The chain has TRBV4-1 and TRBJ2-2, with 10 bases lining up with TRBD1. Germline V gene data show CDR1 as MGHRA and CDR2 as YSYEKL. This CDR3 has 17 amino acids. V shed 3 bases, J shed 3 bases, and the junction held 7 bases outside the gene matches. CDR3 nucleotides: TGCGCCAGCAGCCAGGGGCCGGGACAGGGGTACACCGGGGAGCTGTTTTTT. Residues: CASSQGPGQGYTGELFF.

The chain is built from TRBV24-1 and TRBJ1-5, with 7 bases matching TRBD1. The CDR3 loop spans 14 amino acids. Trimming took 4 bases from V and 9 from J; bases not matched to a gene: 8. CDR1 is KGHDR and CDR2 is SFDVKD in the germline V gene. This CDR3 reads CATSDTQQGRPQHF. The CDR3 DNA is TGTGCCACCAGTGACACTCAACAGGGGCGGCCCCAGCATTTT.

The chain has TRBV30 and TRBJ2-7, with TRBD2 identical over 7 bases. CDR3 length equals 13 residues. V gave up 2 bases and J gave up 0 bases; unmatched junction bases: 1. In germline, CDR1 is GTSNPN, CDR2 SVGIG (reference sequence). This CDR3 reads CAWSRGDSYEQYF. The CDR3 nucleotides are TGTGCCTGGAGTCGGGGGGACTCCTACGAGCAGTACTTC. The entire variable domain, with the rest obtained from reference TRBV30 and TRBJ2-7, is as follows: SQTIHQWPATLVQPVGSPLSLECTVEGTSNPNLYWYRQAAGRGLQLLFYSVGIGQISSEVPQNLSASRPQDRQFILSSKKLLLSDSGFYLCAWSRGDSYEQYFGPGTRLTVT.

The chain is built from TRBV18 and TRBJ2-3; 7 bases align to TRBD1. Germline CDR1 is KGHSH and CDR2 is LQKENI. The CDR3 totals 17 residues. V lost 2 bases, J lost 4 bases, and 12 bases stayed unmatched. In DNA, the CDR3 is TGTGCCAGCTCACCAGGGGACAGATACAGGGGCTCAGATACGCAGTATTTT. Translation: CASSPGDRYRGSDTQYF.

V and J are TRBV7-9 and TRBJ1-4; D gene uncertain. Trimming pared 2 bases from V and 2 bases from J, leaving 6 bases between. The CDR3 has 14 residues. Looked up from germline, CDR1 is SEHNR and CDR2 is FQNEAQ (reference sequence). The CDR3 DNA sequence: TGTGCCAGCAGCTTAATCGGTACTAATGAAAAACTGTTTTTT. Amino acid sequence: CASSLIGTNEKLFF.

The rearrangement joins TRBV2 to TRBJ1-5, with 9 bases matching TRBD1. The CDR3 runs to 14 residues. Trimming took 6 bases from V and 7 from J; bases not matched to a gene: 7. CDR1 and CDR2 (germline): SNHLY, FYNNEI. The CDR3 region is CASREDRGIQPQHF. CDR3 DNA sequence: TGTGCCAGCAGGGAGGACAGGGGTATACAGCCCCAGCATTTT.

J is TRBJ1-6 and V is TRBV6-6; weak D call: TRBD1 (5 bases). The CDR3 runs to 13 residues. Germline V lookup: CDR1 MNHNY, CDR2 SVGAGI (reference sequence). Trimming shortened V by 5 bases and J by 13 bases, and 15 bases separated the two germline ends. As DNA, the CDR3 is TGTGCCAGCAGTGACGAGGGAGGGGAGCCCCTCCACTTT. This encodes CASSDEGGEPLHF.

The chain employs TRBV10-3 and TRBJ2-7; TRBD1 matches 8 bases. The CDR3 runs to 14 residues. The trim removed 6 bases at V and 2 bases at J, leaving 6 bases unmatched. In germline, CDR1 is ENHRY, CDR2 SYGVKD. The CDR3 DNA reads as TGTGCCATCAGGGACAGGGTGGGGCCCTACGAGCAGTACTTC. This gives the protein CAIRDRVGPYEQYF.

The chain links TRBV5-1 to TRBJ2-2, with a possible D match to TRBD1 (5 bases). The V gene's germline CDR1 is SGHRS and CDR2 YFSETQ. V dropped 0 bases and J dropped 4 bases, with 10 bases sitting between them. The CDR3 sequence is 15 residues long. The CDR3 loop reads CASSLDQGSTGELFF. The DNA for the CDR3 is TGCGCCAGCAGCTTGGATCAGGGTAGCACCGGGGAGCTGTTTTTT.

This chain joins TRBV20-1 and TRBJ1-1; D call uncertain. The CDR3 has 13 amino acids. Trimming left V 6 bases short and J 3 bases short, with 14 bases between. CDR1 and CDR2 from the germline V gene are DFQATT and SNEGSKA (reference sequence). The CDR3 protein is CSASITSDTEAFF. CDR3 in DNA: TGCAGTGCGAGTATTACCTCGGACACTGAAGCTTTCTTT.

V and J are TRBV29-1 and TRBJ2-5; 7 bases line up with TRBD1. The trim removed 6 bases at V and 5 bases at J, leaving 18 bases unmatched. The CDR3 has 16 amino acids. Germline CDR1 and CDR2: SQVTM and ANQGSEA. CDR3 nucleotides: TGCAGCGTGCCCCAACAGGGGCGAGGGGGACGGGAGACCCAGTACTTC. Amino acids: CSVPQQGRGGRETQYF.

The chain is built from TRBV5-1 and TRBJ2-3; 10 nucleotides match TRBD1. The CDR3 runs 17 residues. Germline CDR1 is SGHRS and CDR2 is YFSETQ. J was trimmed by 5 bases and V by 4 bases; bases with no gene match: 13. CDR3 bases: TGCGCCAGCAGCGGGGGGACAGGGGCATTAATGAGAGATACGCAGTATTTT. Translation gives CASSGGTGALMRDTQYF.

V gene TRBV14 combines with J gene TRBJ2-1, with TRBD2 matching 12 bases. Germline-derived CDR1 and CDR2 are SGHDN and FVKESK. V shed 4 bases and J 8 bases; nucleotides not matched to a gene: 6. The CDR3 length is 15 residues. The CDR3 region has the DNA TGTGCCAGCAGCCCCGGGACTAGCGGGTGGGATGAGCAGTTCTTC. This codes for CASSPGTSGWDEQFF.

V gene TRBV5-6 combines with J gene TRBJ2-3; 10 bases map to TRBD1. CDR1 and CDR2 (germline): SGHDT, YYEEEE. The V segment lost 4 bases and the J segment 2 bases; nucleotides outside the gene matches: 13. The CDR3 extends over 18 amino acids. The CDR3 nucleotides read TGTGCCAGCAGCCGACGGGACAGGGGCCTTTTGGACACAGATACGCAGTATTTT. Protein: CASSRRDRGLLDTDTQYF.

The V gene is TRBV18, the J gene TRBJ1-3, with unresolved D. CDR1 KGHSH and CDR2 LQKENI come from the germline V gene. V dropped 2 bases and J dropped 4 bases, with 27 bases sitting between them. This CDR3 comprises 20 residues. The CDR3 nucleotides read TGTGCCAGCTCACCATTTTTGGGTCCCTCTATCCAGGCCAAAGGAAACACCATATATTTT. Encoded protein: CASSPFLGPSIQAKGNTIYF. The variable domain in full, with the rest retrieved from reference TRBV18 and TRBJ1-3, is NAGVMQNPRHLVRRRGQEARLRCSPMKGHSHVYWYRQLPEEGLKFMVYLQKENIIDESGMPKERFSAEFPKEGPSILRIQQVVRGDSAAYFCASSPFLGPSIQAKGNTIYFGEGSWLTVV.

The chain couples TRBV15 to TRBJ1-1, with D unclear. Germline CDR1 and CDR2: LNHNV and YYDKDF (reference sequence). There are 15 residues in the CDR3. Deletions cut 3 bases from V and 5 bases from J, with 16 bases between. The CDR3 spells CATSSKEEPTTEAFF. The CDR3, as DNA: TGTGCCACCAGCAGTAAGGAGGAACCGACGACTGAAGCTTTCTTT.

The CDR3 here is CASSPSIWDRSMNTEAFF. The CDR3 nucleotides read TGTGCCAGCTCACCTAGTATTTGGGACAGAAGCATGAACACTGAAGCTTTCTTT. This chain connects TRBV18 to TRBJ1-1, with TRBD1 matching over 7 bases. The CDR3 spans 18 residues. V was clipped by 3 bases and J by 0 bases; unmatched bases: 13. Germline V gene lookup returns CDR1 KGHSH and CDR2 LQKENI.

The chain recombines TRBV7-9 with TRBJ2-7; TRBD1 matches at 10 bases. Per the germline V gene, CDR1 is SEHNR and CDR2 is FQNEAQ (reference sequence). The CDR3 sequence is 15 residues long. J lost 4 bases, V lost 2 bases, and 5 bases had no gene match. CDR3 region: CASSLLGQGRYEQYF. CDR3 bases: TGTGCCAGCAGCTTATTGGGACAGGGGCGGTACGAGCAGTACTTC.

CDR3 sequence (DNA): TGCGCCAGCAGCTTGGGACCGGGACAGGGGCACCACGAGCAGTACTTC. This codes for CASSLGPGQGHHEQYF. The chain joins TRBV5-1 to TRBJ2-7; 10 nucleotides line up with TRBD1. In germline, CDR1 is SGHRS, CDR2 YFSETQ. The CDR3 spans 16 residues. Germline trimming cut 0 bases from V and 5 bases from J; bases unmatched to any gene: 8.

This chain uses TRBV25-1 with TRBJ2-2, with a weak D call TRBD2 (5 bases). This CDR3 has 15 residues. The germline V gene encodes CDR1 MGHDK and CDR2 SYGVNS. Trimming removed 4 bases from V and 4 bases from J, with 13 bases in between. As DNA, the CDR3 is TGTGCCAGCAGTGGGGGATCTCGGGGCACCGGGGAGCTGTTTTTT. It codes for CASSGGSRGTGELFF.

The V call is TRBV5-1, the J call TRBJ2-7; 9 bases match TRBD1. Germline values: CDR1 SGHRS, CDR2 YFSETQ. CDR3 size: 14 residues. With V trimmed by 5 bases and J by 4 bases, 7 bases remained unmatched. CDR3 nucleotides: TGCGCCAGCAGTGTGGGGGACAGGGTGTACGAGCAGTACTTC. This sequence encodes CASSVGDRVYEQYF.

The chain employs TRBV18 and TRBJ1-6; 9 bases line up with TRBD1. Germline V gene lookup returns CDR1 KGHSH and CDR2 LQKENI. This CDR3 comprises 15 residues. V dropped 3 bases and J dropped 7; count of bases not matched to a gene: 4. This CDR3 is CASSPGQGLNSPLHF. DNA of the CDR3: TGTGCCAGCTCACCGGGACAGGGCCTCAATTCACCCCTCCACTTT.